This T cell receptor beta chain appears in the sequencing data of a study of blood T cell repertoires in COVID-19 (dated by TCRdb to 2018 to 2020). About the full investigation: The collaborator samples originated in the United States, Italy and Spain and spanned the acute and convalescent phases of COVID-19. The dataset comprised deeply sampled blood TCRbeta repertoires from subjects exposed to, actively infected with, or recovered from COVID-19. A de-identified subject ID, COVID-19 status, age in years and sex were almost always included in the sample metadata. The material from the prospective study consisted of cDNA or gDNA derived from T cells, B-cell-depleted T cells, or PBMCs. Where available, HLA class I and class II types were taken from metadata supplied by the sample provider and were not determined by assay-based typing. The samples were drawn from the first 160 participants of the ongoing ImmuneRACE study and from 1,254 subjects provided by 6 global collaborators. The repertoires were released in a freely available public database meant as a resource for research on the immune response to SARS-CoV-2.

Turning to this clone: Its antigen is unknown. The input lacks base qualities; no much larger clone sits a single base away.

The immunoSEQ Assay, a bias-controlled multiplex PCR, was used to amplify TCRbeta CDR3 regions from genomic DNA. The study's own analysis went as follows. The number of nucleated cells in each sample was estimated by amplification of reference gene primers within the assay. To quantify the absolute abundance of each unique TCRbeta CDR3 rearrangement, sequence reads were collapsed and filtered. For each sample, productive Simpson clonality was calculated as the square root of Simpson's diversity index across productive rearrangements. TCRdb provides this immuneACCESS table in a form limited to in-frame rearrangements. Some clones are lacking; in checked studies, under half of them reflect an unresolved V gene, and why the rest are absent is not known. V, J and clone size were drawn from that table, and D and trimming were deduced from the DNA. Across this sample there are 150,000 to 200,000 clones, with 80% to 85% seen only once. 4.5% to 5.5% of the sample is taken by the ten largest.

Results and caveats for the whole study, not just this receptor: The amount of clinical and demographic metadata varied by source and participant and was provided uncurated.

For CDR1 and CDR2, the germline V gene (reference sequence) lists GTSNPN and SVGIG. The CDR3 runs 13 residues from the cysteine to the phenylalanine. Only the CDR3 part of the read is kept: 39 bases, read in frame from the first base. Relative to germline, V is 3 bases shorter and J is 8 bases shorter, with 16 bases between their ends. The collaborating institutions used their own protocols to collect whole blood in K2EDTA tubes. For TCRbeta analysis, collaborator samples were shipped as frozen whole blood, as isolated PBMCs, or as DNA extracted from either sample type. This TCR derives from a woman in her twenties or thirties with acute or convalescent COVID-19. Material for sequencing was peripheral blood. Rearrangement joined TRBV30 to TRBJ1-1; TRBD1 is possibly the D segment (6 matching bases). The nucleotide sequence reads TGTGCCTGGAGGCTTACAGGGCGCACCGAAGCTTTCTTT. Its protein product is CAWRLTGRTEAFF.